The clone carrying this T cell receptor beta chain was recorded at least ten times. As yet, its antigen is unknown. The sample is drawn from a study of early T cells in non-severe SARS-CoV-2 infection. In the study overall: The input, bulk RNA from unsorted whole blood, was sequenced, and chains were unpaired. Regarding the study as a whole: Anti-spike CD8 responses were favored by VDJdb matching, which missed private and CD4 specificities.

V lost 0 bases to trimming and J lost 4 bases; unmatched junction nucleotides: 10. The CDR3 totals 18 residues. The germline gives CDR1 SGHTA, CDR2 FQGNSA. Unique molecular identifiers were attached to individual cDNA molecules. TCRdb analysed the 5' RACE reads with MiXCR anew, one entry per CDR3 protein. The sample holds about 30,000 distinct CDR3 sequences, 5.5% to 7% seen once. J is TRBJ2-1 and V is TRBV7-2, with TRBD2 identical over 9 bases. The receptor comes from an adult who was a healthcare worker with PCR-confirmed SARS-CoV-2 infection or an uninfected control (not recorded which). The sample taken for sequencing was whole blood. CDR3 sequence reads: CASSLAPSLAGPYNEQFF. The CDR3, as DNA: TGTGCCAGCAGCTTAGCCCCCTCCCTAGCGGGGCCGTACAATGAGCAGTTCTTC.